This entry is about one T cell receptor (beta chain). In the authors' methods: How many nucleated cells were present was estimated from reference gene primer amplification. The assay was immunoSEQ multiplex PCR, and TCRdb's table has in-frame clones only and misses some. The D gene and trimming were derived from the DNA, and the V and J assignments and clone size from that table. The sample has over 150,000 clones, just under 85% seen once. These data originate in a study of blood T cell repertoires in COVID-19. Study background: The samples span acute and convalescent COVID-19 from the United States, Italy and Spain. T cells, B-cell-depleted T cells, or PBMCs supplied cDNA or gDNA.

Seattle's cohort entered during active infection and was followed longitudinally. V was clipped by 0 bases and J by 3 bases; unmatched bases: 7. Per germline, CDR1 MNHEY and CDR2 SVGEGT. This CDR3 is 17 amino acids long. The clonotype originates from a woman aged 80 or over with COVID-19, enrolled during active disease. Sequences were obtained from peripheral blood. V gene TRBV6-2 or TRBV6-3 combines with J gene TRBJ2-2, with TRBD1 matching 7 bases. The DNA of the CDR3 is TGTGCCAGCAGTTACTCGCTCGACAGGGCCCACACCGGGGAGCTGTTTTTT. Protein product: CASSYSLDRAHTGELFF.